This T cell receptor (beta chain) was captured by sequencing in a study of human T cells and chemical hapten exposure. The CDR3 has 15 amino acids. V gave up 5 bases and J gave up 4 bases; unmatched junction bases: 10. Per germline, CDR1 MNHEY and CDR2 SVGAGI. In its sample, this clonotype was seen many times. Time point: pre-sensitization, week 0. Treatment of the sample: therapeutic diphenylcyclopropenone sensitization with weekly scalp DPC. Alopecia patients, 18 to 70 years old and DPC-suitable, served as donors. TCRdb used MiXCR to reprocess the RACE reads, holding one entry per CDR3 protein. Here the sample spans tens of thousands of distinct CDR3 sequences, 9.4% being singletons.

Here the sequenced sample was whole blood, taken in connection with sensitization to the hapten diphenylcyclopropenone (DPC). This clonotype originated in a middle-aged woman with alopecia areata. Some clones in this sample may be carry-over from other donors' samples. The rearrangement links TRBV6-5 to TRBJ1-2; 7 bases align to TRBD1. CDR3 region: CASSRGGGMSYGYTF. In nucleotides, the CDR3 is TGTGCCAGCAGTCGGGGAGGGGGCATGAGCTATGGCTACACCTTC.